This TCR beta chain is from a study of T cell repertoires in cytomegalovirus infection. Study overall: The study used recently identified HLA-C-restricted and well-studied HLA-B-restricted CMV epitopes. Public TCR beta signatures marked donors with CMV infection and the matching HLA.

A note on this clonotype: The antigen is not known.

Trimming took 8 bases from V and 2 from J; bases not matched to a gene: 4. Per the germline V gene, CDR1 is MNHEY and CDR2 is SVGAGI. This CDR3 spans 14 amino acids. MiXCR, run by TCRdb on the reads, gives a single entry per CDR3 protein. In the table there are about 890,000 distinct CDR3 sequences, 30% to 40% of which are singletons. Study-wide results and caveats: What dominated the ex vivo response were HLA-C-restricted CMV-specific TCR beta clonotypes.

The chain couples TRBV6-5 to TRBJ2-3, with 10 positions matching TRBD2. The starting material was cultured CD8+ T cells from PBMCs, obtained from culture after CMV antigen stimulation. The sequence was obtained from a human donor in good health (CMV status not recorded). Some clones in this sample may be carry-over from other donors' samples. The CDR3 coding sequence is TGTGCCAGCGCACTAGCGGGGTACACAGATACGCAGTATTTT. Residues: CASALAGYTDTQYF.